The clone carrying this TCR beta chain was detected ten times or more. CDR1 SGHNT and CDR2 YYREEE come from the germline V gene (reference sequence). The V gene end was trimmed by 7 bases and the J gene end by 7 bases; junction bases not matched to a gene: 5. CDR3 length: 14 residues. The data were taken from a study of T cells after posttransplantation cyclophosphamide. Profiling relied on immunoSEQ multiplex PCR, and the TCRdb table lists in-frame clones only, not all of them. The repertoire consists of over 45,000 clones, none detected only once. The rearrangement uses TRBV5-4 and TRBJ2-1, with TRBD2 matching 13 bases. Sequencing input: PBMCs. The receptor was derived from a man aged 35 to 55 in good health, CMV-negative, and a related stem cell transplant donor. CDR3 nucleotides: TGTGCCAGCCGAGGGGGACTAGCGGGAAATGAGCAGTTCTTC. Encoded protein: CASRGGLAGNEQFF.